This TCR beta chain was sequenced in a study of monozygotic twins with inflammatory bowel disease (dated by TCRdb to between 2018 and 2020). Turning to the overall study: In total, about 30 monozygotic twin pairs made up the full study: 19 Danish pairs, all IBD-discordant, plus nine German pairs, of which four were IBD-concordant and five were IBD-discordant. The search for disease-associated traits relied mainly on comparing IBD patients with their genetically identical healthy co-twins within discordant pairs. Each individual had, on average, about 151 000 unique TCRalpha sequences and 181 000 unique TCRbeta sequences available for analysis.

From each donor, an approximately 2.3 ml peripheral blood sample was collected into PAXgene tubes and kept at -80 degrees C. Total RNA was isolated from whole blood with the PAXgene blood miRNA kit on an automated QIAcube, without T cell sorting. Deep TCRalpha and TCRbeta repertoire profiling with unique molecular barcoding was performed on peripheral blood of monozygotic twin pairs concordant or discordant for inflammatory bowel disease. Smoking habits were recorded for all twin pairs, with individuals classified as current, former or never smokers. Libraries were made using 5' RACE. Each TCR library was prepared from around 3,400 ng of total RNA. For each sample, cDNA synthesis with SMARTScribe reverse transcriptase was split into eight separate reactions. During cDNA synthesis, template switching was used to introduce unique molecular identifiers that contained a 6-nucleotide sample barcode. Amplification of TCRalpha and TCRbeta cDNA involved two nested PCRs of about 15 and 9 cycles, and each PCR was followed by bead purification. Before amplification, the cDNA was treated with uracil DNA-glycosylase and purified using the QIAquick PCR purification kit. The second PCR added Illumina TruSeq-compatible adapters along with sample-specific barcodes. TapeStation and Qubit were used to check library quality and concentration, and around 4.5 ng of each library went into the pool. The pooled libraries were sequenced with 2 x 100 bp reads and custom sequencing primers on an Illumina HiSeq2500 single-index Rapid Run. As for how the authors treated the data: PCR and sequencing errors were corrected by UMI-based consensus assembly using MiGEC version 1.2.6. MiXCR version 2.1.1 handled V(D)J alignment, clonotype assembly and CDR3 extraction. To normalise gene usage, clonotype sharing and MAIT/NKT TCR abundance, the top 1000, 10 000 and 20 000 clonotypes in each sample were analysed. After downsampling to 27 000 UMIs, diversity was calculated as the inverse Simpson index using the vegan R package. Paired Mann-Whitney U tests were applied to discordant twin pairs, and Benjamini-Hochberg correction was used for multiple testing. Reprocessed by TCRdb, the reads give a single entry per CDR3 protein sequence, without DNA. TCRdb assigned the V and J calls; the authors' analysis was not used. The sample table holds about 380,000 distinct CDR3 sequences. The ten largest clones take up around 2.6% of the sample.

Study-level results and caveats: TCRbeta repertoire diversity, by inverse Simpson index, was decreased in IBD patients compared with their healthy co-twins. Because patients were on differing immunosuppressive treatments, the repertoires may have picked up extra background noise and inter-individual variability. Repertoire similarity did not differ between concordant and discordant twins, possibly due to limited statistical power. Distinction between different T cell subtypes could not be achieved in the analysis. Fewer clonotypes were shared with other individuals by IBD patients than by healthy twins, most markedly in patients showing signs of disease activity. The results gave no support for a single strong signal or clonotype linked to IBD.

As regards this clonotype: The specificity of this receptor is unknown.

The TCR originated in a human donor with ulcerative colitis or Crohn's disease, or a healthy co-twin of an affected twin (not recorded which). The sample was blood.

CDR3 protein: CSVAAGTGELFF. The rearrangement combines TRBV29-1 with TRBJ2-2; TCRdb's D gene call, TRBD1, goes unchecked for lack of DNA. CDR3 length: 12 amino acids, cysteine to phenylalanine. DNA was not recorded. In the germline V gene, CDR1 corresponds to SQVTM and CDR2 to ANQGSEA.